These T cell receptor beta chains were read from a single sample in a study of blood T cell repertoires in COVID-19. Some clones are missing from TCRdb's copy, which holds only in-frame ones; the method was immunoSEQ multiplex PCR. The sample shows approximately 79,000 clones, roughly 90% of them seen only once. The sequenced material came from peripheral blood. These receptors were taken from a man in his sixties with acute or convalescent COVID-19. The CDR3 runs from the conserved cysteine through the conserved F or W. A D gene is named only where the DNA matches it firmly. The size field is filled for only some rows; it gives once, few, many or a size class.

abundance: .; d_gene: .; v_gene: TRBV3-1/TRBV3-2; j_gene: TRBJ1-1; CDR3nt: TGTGCCAGCAGCCAAGAGCCCGGGTTCGGCACTGAAGCTTTCTTT; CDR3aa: CASSQEPGFGTEAFF
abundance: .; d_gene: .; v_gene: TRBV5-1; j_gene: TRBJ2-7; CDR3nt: TGCGCCAGCAGAGATCCGGGAGTCGAGCAGTACTTC; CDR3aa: CASRDPGVEQYF
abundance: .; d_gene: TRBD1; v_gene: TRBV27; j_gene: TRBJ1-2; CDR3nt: TGTGCCAGCAGTCTATCAGCCCCTCTAAGGACAGGGGTCTACTATGGCTACACCTTC; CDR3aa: CASSLSAPLRTGVYYGYTF
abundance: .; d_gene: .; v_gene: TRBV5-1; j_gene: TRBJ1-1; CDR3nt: TGCGCCAGCAGCTTGACAACCAAGGCGGGCACTGAAGCTTTCTTT; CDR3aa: CASSLTTKAGTEAFF
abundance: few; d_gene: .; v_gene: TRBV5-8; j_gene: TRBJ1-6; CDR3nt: TGTGCCAGCATTCTAAACATCGAGGGTGGTCTGAATTCACCCCTCCACTTT; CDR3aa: CASILNIEGGLNSPLHF
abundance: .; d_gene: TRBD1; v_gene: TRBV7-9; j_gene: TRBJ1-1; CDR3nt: TGTGCCAGCAGCTTTACAGGGGACACTGAAGCTTTCTTT; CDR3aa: CASSFTGDTEAFF
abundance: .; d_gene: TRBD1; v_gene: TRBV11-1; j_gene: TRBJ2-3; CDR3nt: TGTGCCAGCAGCCTACAGGGGGCCACAGATACGCAGTATTTT; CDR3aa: CASSLQGATDTQYF
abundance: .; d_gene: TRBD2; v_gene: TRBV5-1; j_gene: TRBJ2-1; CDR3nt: TGCGCCAGCAGCTTGGGAAGAGGGACTAGCGGGGCGGGTGAGCAGTTCTTC; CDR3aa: CASSLGRGTSGAGEQFF
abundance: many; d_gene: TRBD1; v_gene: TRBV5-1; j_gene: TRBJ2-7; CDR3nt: TGCGCCAGCAGCTTGGAGACAGGGAGCTCCTACGAGCAGTACTTC; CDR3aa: CASSLETGSSYEQYF
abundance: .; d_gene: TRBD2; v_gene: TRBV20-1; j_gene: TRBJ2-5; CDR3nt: TGCAGTGCTAGTGCTAGCGGGGTCAAAGAGACCCAGTACTTC; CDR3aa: CSASASGVKETQYF